These 3 T cell receptor beta chains were sequenced from one sample in a study of T cell responses to AZD1222 COVID-19 vaccine listed by TCRdb under 2021. Per the publication, the time point label means: baseline before first vaccination. Libraries were prepared through the immunoSEQ multiplex PCR assay. As stored in TCRdb, this immuneACCESS dataset retains in-frame rearrangements with V and J assigned. A fraction of the clones does not appear; measured against another copy, unresolved V genes explain less than half of the discrepancy, and the remainder lacks a known reason. The sample yields 90,000 to 130,000 clones; about 85% were counted once. The biggest ten clones account for around 3.3% of the sample. The sequencing used peripheral blood, collected on day 0 of AZD1222 vaccination. The receptors here all came from an adult in good health.

This CDR3 is CASSLGQDLNYNEQFF. For the CDR3, the DNA is TGTGCCAGCAGCTTAGGCCAAGACCTCAACTACAATGAGCAGTTCTTC. The chain couples TRBV11-2 to TRBJ2-1; the D is unclear. V dropped 1 base and J dropped 3 bases, with 13 bases sitting between them. CDR3 size: 16 residues. CDR1 SGHAT and CDR2 FQNNGV come from the germline V gene.

The chain is built from TRBV29-1 and TRBJ1-3; tentatively, D is TRBD1 (6 bases). V lost 4 bases and J lost 2, with 6 bases in between. Germline V gives CDR1 SQVTM, CDR2 ANQGSEA. This CDR3 comprises 12 residues. In nucleotides, the CDR3 is TGCAGCGTTGGGACAGCTGGAAACACCATATATTTT. This gives the protein CSVGTAGNTIYF.

The V call is TRBV10-3, the J call TRBJ1-6; 8 positions agree with TRBD1. Germline loops: CDR1 ENHRY, CDR2 SYGVKD. Trimming at V came to 6 bases and at J to 6 bases, leaving 7 bases not matched to a gene. This CDR3 region has 15 residues. CDR3 in DNA: TGTGCCATCAGCCCGACAGGGGCCCTTAATTCACCCCTCCACTTT. Translated, it gives CAISPTGALNSPLHF.